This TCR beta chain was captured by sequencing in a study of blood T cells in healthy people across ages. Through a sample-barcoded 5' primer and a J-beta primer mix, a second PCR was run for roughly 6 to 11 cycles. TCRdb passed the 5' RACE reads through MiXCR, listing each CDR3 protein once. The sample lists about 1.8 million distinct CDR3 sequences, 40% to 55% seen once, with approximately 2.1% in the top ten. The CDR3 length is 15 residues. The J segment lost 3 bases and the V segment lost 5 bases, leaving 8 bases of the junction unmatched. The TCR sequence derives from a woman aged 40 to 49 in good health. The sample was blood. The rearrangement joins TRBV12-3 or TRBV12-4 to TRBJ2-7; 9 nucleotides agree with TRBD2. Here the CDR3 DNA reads TGTGCCAGCAGTCGGCCGGGACTAGCTTTCTACGAGCAGTACTTC. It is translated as CASSRPGLAFYEQYF.